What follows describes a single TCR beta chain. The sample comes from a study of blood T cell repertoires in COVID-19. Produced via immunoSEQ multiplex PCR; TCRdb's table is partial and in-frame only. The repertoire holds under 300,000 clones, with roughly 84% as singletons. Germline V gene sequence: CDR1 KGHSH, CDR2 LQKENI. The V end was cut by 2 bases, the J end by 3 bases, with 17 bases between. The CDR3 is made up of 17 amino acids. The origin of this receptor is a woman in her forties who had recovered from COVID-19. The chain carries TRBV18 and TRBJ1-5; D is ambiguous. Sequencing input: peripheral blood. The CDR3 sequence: CASSPTKEGLNNQPQHF. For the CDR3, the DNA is TGTGCCAGCTCACCAACCAAGGAGGGCTTGAACAATCAGCCCCAGCATTTT.